This TCR beta chain was recorded in a study of graft-versus-host responses after intestinal transplantation. For the study at large: Among the recipients, transplants were multivisceral, liver-intestinal, or isolated intestinal. Every one of the recipients received anti-thymocyte globulin induction and afterwards took tacrolimus and steroids for about 3 years.

Remarks on this clone: The antigen is unknown.

The protocol was immunoSEQ multiplex PCR, while the TCRdb copy is restricted to in-frame clones and leaves out a portion. The sample has 12,000 or so clones, 65% to 80% seen once. General observations from the study: When patients had graft-donor T cell macrochimerism, their allografts held high graft-versus-host to host-versus-graft clonal ratios. Circulating GvH clones peaking coincided with falling HvG clones soon after transplant.

The V segment lost 0 bases and the J segment 4 bases; nucleotides outside the gene matches: 7. Per germline, CDR1 SGHRS and CDR2 YFSETQ. CDR3 length: 16 amino acids. The sequencing here drew on PBMCs, taken approximately 490 days after intestinal transplant. The TCR sequence derives from a human patient who received an intestinal transplant, so some T cells may come from the graft donor. The rearrangement links TRBV5-1 to TRBJ2-3, with TRBD1 identical over 8 bases. The CDR3 spells CASSLGQGARSDTQYF. The DNA for the CDR3 is TGCGCCAGCAGCTTGGGGCAGGGGGCGAGGTCAGATACGCAGTATTTT.